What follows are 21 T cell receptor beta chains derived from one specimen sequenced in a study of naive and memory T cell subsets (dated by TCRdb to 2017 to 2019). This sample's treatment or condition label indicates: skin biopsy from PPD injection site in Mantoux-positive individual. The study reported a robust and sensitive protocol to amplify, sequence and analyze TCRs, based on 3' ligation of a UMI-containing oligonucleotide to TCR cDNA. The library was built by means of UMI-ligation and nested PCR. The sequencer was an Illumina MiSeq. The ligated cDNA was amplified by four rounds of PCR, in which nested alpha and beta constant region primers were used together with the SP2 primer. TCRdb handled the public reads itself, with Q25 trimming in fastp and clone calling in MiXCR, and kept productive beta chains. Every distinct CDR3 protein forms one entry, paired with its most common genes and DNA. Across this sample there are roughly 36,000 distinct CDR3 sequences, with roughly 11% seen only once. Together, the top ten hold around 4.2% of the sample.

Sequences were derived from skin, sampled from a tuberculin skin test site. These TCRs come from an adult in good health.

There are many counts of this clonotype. CDR3 protein: CASSLVPDRASAFF. The CDR3 DNA is TGTGCCAGCAGCTTAGTCCCTGACAGGGCGTCCGCTTTCTTT. V is TRBV7-2 and J is TRBJ1-1, with TRBD1 matching over 7 bases. This CDR3 has 14 amino acids. Losses at the gene ends were 1 base for V and 11 bases for J; bases not matched to a gene: 10. Germline V CDR1 and CDR2: SGHTA, FQGNSA.

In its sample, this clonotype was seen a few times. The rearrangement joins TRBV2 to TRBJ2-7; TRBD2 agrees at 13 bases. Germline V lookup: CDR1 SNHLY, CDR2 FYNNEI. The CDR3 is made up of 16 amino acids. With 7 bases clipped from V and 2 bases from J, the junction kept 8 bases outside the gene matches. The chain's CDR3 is CASIRLAGGSAYEQYF. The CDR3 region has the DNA TGTGCCAGCATCAGACTAGCGGGAGGCTCCGCCTACGAGCAGTACTTC.

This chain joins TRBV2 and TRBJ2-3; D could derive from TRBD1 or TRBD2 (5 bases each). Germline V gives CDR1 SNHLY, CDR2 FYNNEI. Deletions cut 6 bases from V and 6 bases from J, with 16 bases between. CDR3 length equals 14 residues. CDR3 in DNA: TGTGCCAGCAGAGGGGACGGCCGTAGGGATACGCAGTATTTT. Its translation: CASRGDGRRDTQYF.

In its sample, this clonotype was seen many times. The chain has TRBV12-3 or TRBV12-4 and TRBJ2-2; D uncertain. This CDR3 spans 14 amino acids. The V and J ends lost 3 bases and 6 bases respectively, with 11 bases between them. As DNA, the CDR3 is TGTGCCAGCAGTTTCCCCCTGAAACCCGGGGAGCTGTTTTTT. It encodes CASSFPLKPGELFF.

The CDR3 DNA follows: TGCAGTGCGAAAATGGGGGCAGGGGGCAACTACGAGCAGTACTTC. As protein: CSAKMGAGGNYEQYF. The V and J genes are TRBV20-1 and TRBJ2-7, with TRBD1 matching 8 bases. Per the germline V gene, CDR1 is DFQATT and CDR2 is SNEGSKA (reference sequence). CDR3 length: 15 residues. V lost 6 bases to trimming and J lost 3 bases; unmatched junction nucleotides: 13.

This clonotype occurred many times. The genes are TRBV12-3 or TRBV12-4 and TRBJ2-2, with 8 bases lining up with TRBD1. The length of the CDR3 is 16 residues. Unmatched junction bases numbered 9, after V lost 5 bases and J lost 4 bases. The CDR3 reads CASSRRQGRLTGELFF. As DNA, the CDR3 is TGTGCCAGCAGTCGACGACAGGGGAGGCTCACCGGGGAGCTGTTTTTT.

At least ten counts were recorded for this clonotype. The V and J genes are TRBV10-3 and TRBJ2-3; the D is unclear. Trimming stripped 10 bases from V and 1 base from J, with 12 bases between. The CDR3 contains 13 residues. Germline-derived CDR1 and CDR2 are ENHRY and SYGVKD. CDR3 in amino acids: CATQTEGTDTQYF. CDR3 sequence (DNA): TGTGCCACCCAGACCGAGGGCACAGATACGCAGTATTTT.

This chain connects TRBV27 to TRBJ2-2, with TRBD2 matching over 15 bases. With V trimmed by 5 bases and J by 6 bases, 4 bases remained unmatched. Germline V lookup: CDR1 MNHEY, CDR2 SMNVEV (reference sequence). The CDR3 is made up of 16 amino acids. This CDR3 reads CASSLRTSGRAGELFF. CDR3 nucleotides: TGTGCCAGCAGTCTCCGGACTAGCGGGAGGGCCGGGGAGCTGTTTTTT.

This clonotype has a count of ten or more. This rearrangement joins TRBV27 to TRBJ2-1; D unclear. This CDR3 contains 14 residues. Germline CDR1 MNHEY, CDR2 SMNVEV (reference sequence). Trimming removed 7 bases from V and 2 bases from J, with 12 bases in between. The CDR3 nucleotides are TGTGCCAGCAACCCGTCGACGACCTACAATGAGCAGTTCTTC. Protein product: CASNPSTTYNEQFF.

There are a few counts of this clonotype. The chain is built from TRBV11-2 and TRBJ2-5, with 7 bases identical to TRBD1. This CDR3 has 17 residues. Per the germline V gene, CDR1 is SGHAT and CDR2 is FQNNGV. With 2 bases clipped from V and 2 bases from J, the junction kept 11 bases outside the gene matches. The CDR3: CASSLFRDSQIQETQYF. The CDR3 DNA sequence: TGTGCCAGCAGCTTATTCCGGGACAGCCAAATTCAAGAGACCCAGTACTTC.

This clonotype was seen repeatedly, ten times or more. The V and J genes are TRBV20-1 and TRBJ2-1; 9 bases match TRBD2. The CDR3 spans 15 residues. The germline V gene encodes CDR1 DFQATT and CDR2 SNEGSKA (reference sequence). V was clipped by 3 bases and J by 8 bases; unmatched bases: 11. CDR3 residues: CSASARREGRDEQFF. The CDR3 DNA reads TGCAGTGCTAGTGCTCGGCGGGAGGGCCGCGATGAGCAGTTCTTC.

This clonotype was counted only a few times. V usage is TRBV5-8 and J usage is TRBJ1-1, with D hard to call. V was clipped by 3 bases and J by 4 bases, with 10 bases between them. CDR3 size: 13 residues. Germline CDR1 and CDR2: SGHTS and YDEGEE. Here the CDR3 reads CASSSMRATEAFF. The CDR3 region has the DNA TGTGCCAGCAGCTCAATGAGGGCCACTGAAGCTTTCTTT.

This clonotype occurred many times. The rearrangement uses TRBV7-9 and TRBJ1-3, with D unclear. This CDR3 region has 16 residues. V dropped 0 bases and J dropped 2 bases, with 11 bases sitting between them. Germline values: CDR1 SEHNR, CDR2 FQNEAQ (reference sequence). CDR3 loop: CASSLAPRGTGNTIYF. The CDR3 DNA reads TGTGCCAGCAGCTTAGCGCCAAGAGGAACTGGAAACACCATATATTTT.

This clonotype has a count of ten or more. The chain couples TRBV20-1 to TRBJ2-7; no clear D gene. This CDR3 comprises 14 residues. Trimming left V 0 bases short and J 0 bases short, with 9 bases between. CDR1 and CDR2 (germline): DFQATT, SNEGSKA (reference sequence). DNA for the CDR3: TGCAGTGCTAGAGACACAGTTTTCTCCTACGAGCAGTACTTC. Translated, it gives CSARDTVFSYEQYF.

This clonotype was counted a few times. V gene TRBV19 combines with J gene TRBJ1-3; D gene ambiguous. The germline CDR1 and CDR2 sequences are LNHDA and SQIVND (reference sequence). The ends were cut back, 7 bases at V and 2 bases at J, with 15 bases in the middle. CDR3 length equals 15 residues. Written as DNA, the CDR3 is TGTGCCAGTACCCGAAGCCCAGCTACTGGAAACACCATATATTTT. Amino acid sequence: CASTRSPATGNTIYF.

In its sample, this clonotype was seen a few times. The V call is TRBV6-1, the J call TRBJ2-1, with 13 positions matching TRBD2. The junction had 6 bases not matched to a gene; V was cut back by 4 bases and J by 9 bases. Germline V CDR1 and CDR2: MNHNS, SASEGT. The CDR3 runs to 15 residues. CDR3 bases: TGTGCCAGCAGTGCCTGGACTAGCGGGGGCGGTGAGCAGTTCTTC. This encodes CASSAWTSGGGEQFF.

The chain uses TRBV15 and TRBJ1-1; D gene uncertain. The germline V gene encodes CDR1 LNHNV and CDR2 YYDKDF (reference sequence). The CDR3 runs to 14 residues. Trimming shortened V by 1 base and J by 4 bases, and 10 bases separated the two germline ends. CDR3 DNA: TGTGCCACCAGCAGAGTGGGTGGCTCCACTGAAGCTTTCTTT. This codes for CATSRVGGSTEAFF.

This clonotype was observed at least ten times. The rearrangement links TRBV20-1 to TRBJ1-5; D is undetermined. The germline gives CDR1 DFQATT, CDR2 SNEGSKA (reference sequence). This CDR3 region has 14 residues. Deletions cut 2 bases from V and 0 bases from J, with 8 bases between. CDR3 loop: CSARKLYSNQPQHF. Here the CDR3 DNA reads TGCAGTGCTAGAAAGTTGTATAGCAATCAGCCCCAGCATTTT.

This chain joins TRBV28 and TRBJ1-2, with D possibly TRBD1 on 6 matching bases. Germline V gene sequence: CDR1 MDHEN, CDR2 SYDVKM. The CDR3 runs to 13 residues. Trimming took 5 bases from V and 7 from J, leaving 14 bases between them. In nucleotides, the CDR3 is TGTGCCAGCAGTCCCTCACAGGGAGGTGGCTACACCTTC. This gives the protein CASSPSQGGGYTF.

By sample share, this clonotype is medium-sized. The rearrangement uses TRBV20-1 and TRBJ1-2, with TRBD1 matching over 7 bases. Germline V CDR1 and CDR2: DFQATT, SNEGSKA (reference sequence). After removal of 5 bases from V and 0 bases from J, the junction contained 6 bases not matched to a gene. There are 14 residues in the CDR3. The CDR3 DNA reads TGCAGTGCTTGGGACAGCTTAGCTAACTATGGCTACACCTTC. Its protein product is CSAWDSLANYGYTF.

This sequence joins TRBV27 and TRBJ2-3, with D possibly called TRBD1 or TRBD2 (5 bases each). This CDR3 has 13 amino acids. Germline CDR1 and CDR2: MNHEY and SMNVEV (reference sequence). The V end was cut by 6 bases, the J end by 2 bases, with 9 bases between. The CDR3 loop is CASRVGVTDTQYF. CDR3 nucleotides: TGTGCCAGCAGAGTGGGGGTCACAGATACGCAGTATTTT.